This T cell receptor beta chain appears in the sequencing data of a study of early T cells in non-severe SARS-CoV-2 infection. This CDR3 is 15 amino acids long. Germline lookup yields CDR1 MGHRA and CDR2 YSYEKL. V lost 1 base and J 3 bases, leaving 13 bases between the germline ends. This clonotype occurred once. Researchers tagged individual cDNA molecules with unique molecular identifiers. MiXCR, run by TCRdb on the 5' RACE reads, gives a single entry per CDR3 protein. The sample lists tens of thousands of distinct CDR3 sequences; 8% to 10% were seen once. What was sequenced was whole blood. The TCR sequence derives from an adult who was a healthcare worker with PCR-confirmed SARS-CoV-2 infection or an uninfected control (not recorded which). This chain uses TRBV4-1 with TRBJ2-7; no reliable D call. The chain's CDR3 is CASSQVILESYEQYF. The CDR3 bases are TGCGCCAGCAGCCAAGTTATCCTGGAGAGCTACGAGCAGTACTTC.